This T cell receptor beta chain emerged from a study of T cell responses to AZD1222 COVID-19 vaccine. Study-level points and caveats: AZD1222 recipients seropositive at baseline numbered only five to seven.

With respect to this clone: The antigen is unknown.

The assay was immunoSEQ multiplex PCR, and TCRdb's table has in-frame clones only and misses some. The sample yields about 160,000 clones, over 75% seen once. V lost 2 bases to trimming and J lost 5 bases, with 6 bases between them. CDR1 is MDHEN, CDR2 SYDVKM, per germline. CDR3 length: 12 residues. The sequencing here drew on peripheral blood, taken 28 days after the second AZD1222 dose. V and J are TRBV28 and TRBJ1-2; D gene ambiguous. This clonotype originated in an adult who received the AZD1222 COVID-19 vaccine. The CDR3 sequence: CASSLSGYGYTF. CDR3 sequence (DNA): TGTGCCAGCAGTTTAAGCGGATATGGCTACACCTTC.